This TCR beta chain derives from a study of cytomegalovirus exposure and HLA in healthy donors. Germline CDR1 is SGHAT and CDR2 is FQNNGV. The V gene end was trimmed by 4 bases and the J gene end by 2 bases; junction bases not matched to a gene: 7. CDR3 length equals 15 residues. Findings and caveats of the study: TCR beta sequences reportedly predicted most subjects' HLA-A and HLA-B alleles accurately.

PCR used 60 Vbeta primers and 13 Jbeta primers. This table comes from immunoSEQ multiplex PCR, and its TCRdb copy is limited to in-frame clones, with some not included. Recorded for this sample: fewer than 150,000 clones. Regarding this clone: Its antigen is as yet unknown.

The rearrangement links TRBV11-2 to TRBJ2-5, with TRBD2 matching 7 bases. The clonotype comes from a man aged 18 to 30 in good health and CMV-seronegative. The sample taken for sequencing was PBMCs. This chain's CDR3 is CASSSAGAGQETQYF. CDR3 bases: TGTGCCAGCAGCTCTGCGGGAGCTGGACAAGAGACCCAGTACTTC.